The 10 T cell receptor beta chains below were found in one sample sequenced in a study of CD8 T cells in ankylosing spondylitis. A single record per CDR3 protein comes from TCRdb applying MiXCR to the 5' RACE reads. The sample lists under 300,000 distinct CDR3 sequences, 8% to 11% occurring once. Source material: blood, either unsorted or a sorted T cell fraction (not recorded which). The receptors were gathered from a male donor with ankylosing spondylitis or in good health (not recorded which).

This clonotype was seen repeatedly, ten times or more. This chain links TRBV2 with TRBJ1-1, with D unresolved. From germline, CDR1 is SNHLY and CDR2 FYNNEI. V was pared by 1 base and J by 4 bases, with 13 bases between. CDR3 size: 15 residues. The CDR3 coding sequence is TGTGCCAGCAGTGAAGAGCAGGCTACTCTCACTGAAGCTTTCTTT. Its translation: CASSEEQATLTEAFF.

At least ten counts were recorded for this clonotype. The V gene is TRBV9, the J gene TRBJ2-5, with 10 bases identical to TRBD1. Germline values: CDR1 SGDLS, CDR2 YYNGEE. Trimming cost V 4 bases and J 1 base; bases outside gene matches: 4. The CDR3 runs 15 residues. The CDR3 DNA sequence: TGTGCCAGCAGCAACCGGGACAGGGGCCAAGAGACCCAGTACTTC. This gives the protein CASSNRDRGQETQYF.

In its sample, this clonotype was seen a few times. V is TRBV24-1 and J is TRBJ1-2; D is perhaps TRBD1 (5 bases). Trimming stripped 2 bases from V and 4 bases from J, with 10 bases between. Germline CDR1 KGHDR, CDR2 SFDVKD. The CDR3 runs to 14 residues. The CDR3 sequence: CATSDSSGLYGYTF. CDR3 coding DNA: TGTGCCACCAGTGATTCATCGGGACTCTATGGCTACACCTTC.

There are many counts of this clonotype. V is TRBV4-1 and J is TRBJ2-1; TRBD1 is a possible D gene (6 bases). Germline V gene lookup returns CDR1 MGHRA and CDR2 YSYEKL. The CDR3 is 16 amino acids. V lost 1 base to trimming and J lost 8 bases, with 18 bases between them. CDR3 sequence (DNA): TGCGCCAGCAGCCAAGGTTTAGGGGGAGTGGCGGATGAGCAGTTCTTC. Translation: CASSQGLGGVADEQFF.

This clonotype was seen ten or more times. The junction differs from germline at one of its ends, possibly a read error. The chain's CDR3 is CASSYTGTSGQGTQYF. The CDR3 nucleotides read TGTGCCAGCAGTTATACCGGGACTAGCGGCCAAGGGACCCAGTACTTC. The rearrangement links TRBV13 to TRBJ2-5, with TRBD2 identical over 11 bases. Germline lookup yields CDR1 PRHDT and CDR2 FYEKMQ (reference sequence). The CDR3 spans 16 residues.

At least ten counts were recorded for this clonotype. CDR3 sequence (DNA): TGTGCCAGCAGCTACTCCGGGAAGAGCTCCTACAATGAGCAGTTCTTC. The encoded protein is CASSYSGKSSYNEQFF. The gene calls are TRBV7-8 and TRBJ2-1, with D perhaps TRBD2 (5 bases). There are 16 residues in the CDR3. Germline V gene lookup returns CDR1 SGHVS and CDR2 FQNEAQ. V lost 4 bases and J lost 0, with 13 bases in between.

The chain combines TRBV4-2 with TRBJ2-7; TRBD1 matches 7 bases. This CDR3 is built from 15 residues. Germline V gene sequence: CDR1 LGHNA, CDR2 YNFKEQ. V lost 0 bases, J lost 2 bases, and 4 bases stayed unmatched. The CDR3 spells CASSQEQGPTYEQYF. CDR3 in DNA: TGTGCCAGCAGCCAAGAACAGGGGCCGACCTACGAGCAGTACTTC.

This clonotype turned up a few times. The chain is built from TRBV18 and TRBJ2-1; the D gene is possibly TRBD2 (6 bases). This CDR3 region has 13 residues. CDR1 and CDR2 from the germline V gene are KGHSH and LQKENI. V lost 3 bases to trimming and J lost 7 bases, with 10 bases between them. The CDR3, as DNA: TGTGCCAGCTCACCTGCAGGGAGGAATGAGCAGTTCTTC. It codes for CASSPAGRNEQFF.

In this sample, this clonotype turned up a few times. The chain joins TRBV27 to TRBJ2-3, with D tentatively TRBD2 (6 bases). Germline CDR1 MNHEY, CDR2 SMNVEV (reference sequence). CDR3 size: 16 residues. V lost 3 bases, J lost 4 bases, and 17 bases lay in between. CDR3 sequence: CASSFWLASDPDTQYF. The CDR3 DNA reads as TGTGCCAGCAGTTTTTGGTTGGCTAGCGATCCAGATACGCAGTATTTT.

This clonotype was detected ten times or more. The chain is built from TRBV20-1 and TRBJ1-4; 8 positions match TRBD1. The V and J ends lost 0 bases and 3 bases, in that order; junction bases with no gene match: 3. Germline loops: CDR1 DFQATT, CDR2 SNEGSKA (reference sequence). The length of the CDR3 is 15 residues. The CDR3 DNA sequence: TGCAGTGCTAGAGATCGACAGGGGTCTAATGAAAAACTGTTTTTT. Protein sequence: CSARDRQGSNEKLFF.